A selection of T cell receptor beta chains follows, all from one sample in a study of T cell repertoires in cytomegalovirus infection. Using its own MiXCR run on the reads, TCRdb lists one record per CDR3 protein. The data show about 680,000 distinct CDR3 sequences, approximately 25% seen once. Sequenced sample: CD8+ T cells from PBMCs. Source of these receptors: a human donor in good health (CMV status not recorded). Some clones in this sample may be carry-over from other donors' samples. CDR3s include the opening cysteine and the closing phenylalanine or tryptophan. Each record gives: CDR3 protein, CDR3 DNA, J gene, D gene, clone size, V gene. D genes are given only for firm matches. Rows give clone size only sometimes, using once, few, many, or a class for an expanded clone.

CSVPGGVTDTQYF,TGCAGCGTGCCGGGGGGGGTCACAGATACGCAGTATTTT,TRBJ2-3,TRBD2,few,TRBV29-1
CASRTQGNTGELFF,TGTGCCAGCAGAACACAGGGGAACACCGGGGAGCTGTTTTTT,TRBJ2-2,NA,NA,TRBV7-9
CASIIRGQGYTIYF,TGTGCCAGCATCATTCGGGGACAAGGGTACACCATATATTTT,TRBJ1-3,NA,NA,TRBV2
CASSFRTGPFDEQFF,TGTGCCAGCAGCTTCAGGACAGGGCCCTTTGATGAGCAGTTCTTC,TRBJ2-1,TRBD1,many,TRBV11-3
CASSSPSRTGWSPLHF,TGTGCCAGCAGTTCCCCTTCTAGGACAGGTTGGTCACCCCTCCACTTT,TRBJ1-6,TRBD1,few,TRBV28
CSVGDRGSYNEQFF,TGCAGTGTTGGTGATCGAGGGTCCTACAATGAGCAGTTCTTC,TRBJ2-1,NA,NA,TRBV20-1
CASSRPGELFF,TGTGCCAGCAGTCGTCCCGGGGAGCTGTTTTTT,TRBJ2-2,NA,many,TRBV6-2/TRBV6-3
CASSSSRSSTDTQYF,TGTGCCAGCAGCTCCTCCAGGTCGAGCACAGATACGCAGTATTTT,TRBJ2-3,NA,NA,TRBV7-4
CASSSPGVSSTDTQYF,TGTGCCAGCAGTTCGCCGGGGGTATCTAGCACAGATACGCAGTATTTT,TRBJ2-3,NA,many,TRBV28
CASSQQPTGAYGYTF,TGTGCCAGCAGCCAACAACCTACAGGGGCCTATGGCTACACCTTC,TRBJ1-2,TRBD1,many,TRBV5-8
CSVGSRQGARANVLTF,TGCAGCGTTGGGTCCCGACAGGGGGCGAGGGCCAACGTCCTGACTTTC,TRBJ2-6,TRBD1,NA,TRBV29-1
CASTQGTQETQYF,TGTGCCAGTACCCAAGGGACCCAAGAGACCCAGTACTTC,TRBJ2-5,NA,many,TRBV19
CAVSTGQSGANVLTF,TGTGCCGTATCTACGGGGCAGTCTGGGGCCAACGTCCTGACTTTC,TRBJ2-6,NA,few,TRBV10-3
CACNEGVISPLHF,TGTGCCTGCAACGAGGGGGTTATTTCACCCCTCCACTTT,TRBJ1-6,NA,few,TRBV6-2/TRBV6-3
CSAPRDREALGYGYTF,TGCAGTGCGCCCCGAGACAGGGAGGCCCTGGGCTATGGCTACACCTTC,TRBJ1-2,TRBD1,few,TRBV20-1
CASSSARRQGTYGYTF,TGTGCCAGCAGCTCGGCGCGTAGACAGGGGACCTATGGCTACACCTTC,TRBJ1-2,TRBD1,NA,TRBV14
CAIARGGENEQFF,TGTGCCATTGCGCGGGGTGGGGAGAATGAGCAGTTCTTC,TRBJ2-1,NA,few,TRBV4-2
CASSFLKLAGYTDTQYF,TGTGCCAGCAGCTTTCTGAAGCTAGCGGGTTACACAGATACGCAGTATTTT,TRBJ2-3,TRBD2,many,TRBV7-2
CASSYTSVSSYNEQFF,TGTGCCAGCAGTTACACTAGCGTCAGCTCCTACAATGAGCAGTTCTTC,TRBJ2-1,TRBD2,NA,TRBV6-5
CASSLVGRFLRSYQETQYF,TGTGCCAGCAGCTTAGTCGGCAGGTTCCTAAGGTCGTACCAAGAGACCCAGTACTTC,TRBJ2-5,NA,NA,TRBV7-6
CASSQERGMNTEAFF,TGCGCCAGCAGCCAAGAAAGGGGTATGAACACTGAAGCTTTCTTT,TRBJ1-1,NA,few,TRBV4-1
CSARDKVAGGFNEQSF,TGCAGTGCTAGAGATAAGGTGGCAGGGGGCTTCAATGAGCAGTCCTTC,TRBJ2-1,TRBD1,NA,TRBV20-1
CASSTLTSRGNEQFF,TGTGCCAGCAGTACCTTGACAAGCCGGGGGAATGAGCAGTTCTTC,TRBJ2-1,NA,NA,TRBV6-1
CASSLEGFQETQYF,TGTGCCAGCAGCTTAGAGGGGTTCCAAGAGACCCAGTACTTC,TRBJ2-5,NA,many,TRBV7-8
CASSLGFRESTLAKNIQYF,TGTGCCAGCAGCCTCGGTTTCCGGGAGTCAACCCTAGCCAAAAACATTCAGTACTTC,TRBJ2-4,NA,NA,TRBV14
CASSLVFASSYNEQFF,TGTGCCAGCAGCTTAGTTTTCGCTAGCTCCTACAATGAGCAGTTCTTC,TRBJ2-1,NA,NA,TRBV7-9
CSVLTSSTEAFF,TGCAGCGTTCTTACGAGTTCCACTGAAGCTTTCTTT,TRBJ1-1,NA,NA,TRBV29-1
CASSPTTGGADTQYF,TGTGCCAGCAGCCCCACGACGGGGGGCGCAGATACGCAGTATTTT,TRBJ2-3,NA,many,TRBV28
CASSGSGGMETQYF,TGTGCCAGTAGTGGTAGCGGGGGAATGGAGACCCAGTACTTC,TRBJ2-5,TRBD2,few,TRBV19
CASSYGALPTDTQYF,TGTGCCAGCAGTTACGGAGCGTTACCGACAGATACGCAGTATTTT,TRBJ2-3,NA,many,TRBV6-2/TRBV6-3
CATSIQGLNEQFF,TGTGCCACCAGCATACAGGGATTGAATGAGCAGTTCTTC,TRBJ2-1,NA,NA,TRBV15
CATSRDPPTGKQNTIYF,TGTGCCACCAGCAGAGACCCTCCGACAGGGAAGCAAAACACCATATATTTT,TRBJ1-3,TRBD1,NA,TRBV15